This TCR beta chain was captured by sequencing in a study of T cells in Graves' hyperthyroidism and ophthalmopathy (dated by TCRdb to 2018 to 2020). About the investigation overall: TCR V-J signatures able to tell the groups apart were searched for in a discovery cohort of 90 to 100 patients, of whom over 40 had Graves' ophthalmopathy and 55 to 60 had stable Graves' hyperthyroidism. The 100 discovery patients were divided at random into training and test sets in a 7:3 ratio. TCR Vbeta CDR3 sequencing of fewer than 150 peripheral blood samples (around 45 ophthalmopathy, 75 hyperthyroidism and roughly 17 progressor patients) is reported in the paper. The study also compared thyroid tissue and blood T-cell repertoires from several Graves' hyperthyroidism patients. Prospective prediction of ophthalmopathy was tested in an independent validation cohort of fewer than 20 hyperthyroidism patients and 15 to 17 patients who later progressed to ophthalmopathy. After sampling, hyperthyroidism patients received methimazole starting at 30 mg daily, and ophthalmopathy patients received high-dose intravenous methylprednisolone. Study-wide findings and limitations: Blood samples also contained most of the expanded thyroid clonotypes (frequency above 0.001), which suggests that blood repertoires may reflect thyroid immune responses. In validation, progression to ophthalmopathy was predicted by the model with around 70% sensitivity and nearly 75% specificity, a median of around 5.9 months before onset. No statistical method was used to fix the sample size in advance, and group allocation was not hidden from the investigators. Ophthalmopathy was separated from stable hyperthyroidism by a 13 V-J signature model, with about 86% sensitivity and about 81% specificity obtained in cross-validation and 80%/75% obtained in testing.

Exclusion was applied to patients with uncontrolled infections, other autoimmune diseases, pregnancy or lactation. Clinical symptoms, serum thyroxine and TRAb, thyroid ultrasound, and orbital computed tomography formed the basis for the diagnoses. Trizol reagent was used to extract total RNA, and RNA quality was then checked on an Agilent 2100 Bioanalyzer. The TCR beta CDR3 regions were amplified from the RNA transcripts. The TCR CDR3 was subjected to a first round of RT-PCR using the HTBI primer set and the Qiagen OneStep RT-PCR kit. A second multiplex PCR round built the libraries, followed by size selection and purification. Sequencing of the libraries was done on an Illumina HiSeq2000 using paired-end 100 bp reads. The paper's processing steps were these. SOAPnuke was used to process the raw data, throwing out any read that contained adapters or uncalled bases, had a mean Phred below 15, or lacked an exact constant-primer or identifier match. COPE v1.2.5 was used to merge high-quality paired reads, and clonotypes were defined as unique nucleotide sequences. MiTCR v1.1 was used to align clonotypes to the IMGT TRBV, TRBD and TRBJ reference segments. The analysis was restricted to V-J combinations with a frequency above 0.0001, which together covered 99% to 99.2% of the repertoires. The TCS score was defined as F50 (clonal expansion) divided by E x V (chaos), with BLOSUM62-based TCRdist calculated between CDR3 peptides within each V-J. Welch's t-statistics and random forest reduced 450 to 600 V-J features to fewer than 15, which were used in a naive Bayes classifier (R e1071). The similarity between thyroid and blood repertoires was quantified using the Morisita-Horn index. TCRdb trimmed public reads at Q25 via fastp, called clones via MiXCR and kept in-frame beta chains. Rows merge per CDR3 protein into single entries with the most common DNA and genes. The V and J calls here are based on TCRdb, not the publication. This sample is represented by 500,000 to 800,000 distinct CDR3 sequences; roughly 45% of them were singletons. The ten largest clones take up roughly 7.2% of the sample.

From a lookup of the germline V gene (reference sequence), CDR1 and CDR2 are LNHDA and SQIVND. There are 14 amino acids in the CDR3, from cysteine to phenylalanine inclusive. The read is trimmed to its CDR3 DNA, 42 bases read in frame from base 1. A distance of 14 bases separates the germline ends of V and J, which lose 5 bases and 3 bases respectively. Notes on this clonotype: The specificity of this receptor is unknown. Base qualities are not at hand, and no much larger clone is one base apart.

Sequenced: peripheral blood or thyroid tissue (not recorded which). The V and J genes are TRBV19 and TRBJ2-7; the D gene cannot be resolved beyond TRBD1 or TRBD2, each matching 7 bases. This clonotype was sampled from an adult man with Graves' disease, either hyperthyroidism or ophthalmopathy (not recorded which). The DNA is TGTGCCAGTAGTCCGGGGGGACAGATCTACGAGCAGTACTTC. The encoded protein is CASSPGGQIYEQYF.